The 30 T cell receptor beta chains below come from one sample, sequenced in a study of human thymus T cells. It was from resections taken during corrective heart surgery that the thymus tissue came. Measured with immunoSEQ multiplex PCR; TCRdb has only the in-frame clones, and not every one. The sample carries 75,000 to 90,000 clones, 90% to 97% recorded once. The sample comprised thymus tissue. The receptors stem from a boy in the first two years of life with a congenital heart defect but otherwise immunologically healthy.

The V call is TRBV12-5, the J call TRBJ2-1, with D perhaps given as TRBD1 or TRBD2 (5 bases each). V lost 4 bases and J lost 6, with 13 bases in between. Germline values: CDR1 LGHNT, CDR2 FRNRAP. CDR3 length: 14 residues. Written as DNA, the CDR3 is TGTGCTAGTGGTTCCCATGGGGGTCTCAATGAGCAGTTCTTC. Protein: CASGSHGGLNEQFF.

The rearrangement uses TRBV25-1 and TRBJ2-5; either TRBD1 or TRBD2 may supply D (6 bases each). CDR3 size: 14 residues. The germline V gene encodes CDR1 MGHDK and CDR2 SYGVNS. The V end was cut by 7 bases, the J end by 4 bases, with 16 bases between. The CDR3 protein is CASTQGPGGETQYF. Here the CDR3 DNA reads TGTGCCAGCACACAGGGCCCCGGGGGAGAGACCCAGTACTTC. The variable domain in full, with the rest retrieved from reference TRBV25-1 and TRBJ2-5, is EADIYQTPRYLVIGTGKKITLECSQTMGHDKMYWYQQDPGMELHLIHYSYGVNSTEKGDLSSESTVSRIRTEHFPLTLESARPSHTSQYLCASTQGPGGETQYFGPGTRLLVL.

In its sample, this clone was seen a few times. The gene calls are TRBV6-6 and TRBJ1-3; D gene unclear. V was pared by 1 base and J by 3 bases, with 7 bases between. The V gene's germline CDR1 is MNHNY and CDR2 SVGAGI (reference sequence). The CDR3 covers 14 residues. The CDR3 loop reads CASSYFRVGNTIYF. CDR3 nucleotide sequence: TGTGCCAGCAGTTACTTCCGGGTTGGAAACACCATATATTTT.

This clone was observed a single time. The genes are TRBV7-9 and TRBJ2-3, with D possibly being TRBD2 (6 bases). The CDR3 extends over 14 amino acids. Germline V gives CDR1 SEHNR, CDR2 FQNEAQ (reference sequence). Trimming stripped 2 bases from V and 3 bases from J, with 9 bases between. The CDR3 loop reads CASSLPGETDTQYF. For the CDR3, the DNA is TGTGCCAGCAGCTTACCGGGAGAAACAGATACGCAGTATTTT.

The genes are TRBV28 and TRBJ2-5; 11 nucleotides match TRBD1. This CDR3 has 17 amino acids. V lost 3 bases and J lost 4; bases outside the gene matches: 10. The V gene's germline CDR1 is MDHEN and CDR2 SYDVKM. The CDR3 DNA is TGTGCCAGCAGTTTTGGGGCCCGGACAGGGGGCGGAGAGACCCAGTACTTC. It codes for CASSFGARTGGGETQYF.

V and J are TRBV5-1 and TRBJ2-7; 13 bases line up with TRBD2. Germline values: CDR1 SGHRS, CDR2 YFSETQ. The CDR3 consists of 15 residues. The junction had 4 bases not matched to a gene; V was cut back by 7 bases and J by 0 bases. The DNA for the CDR3 is TGCGCCAGCGCCGGGACTAGCGGGACCTCCTACGAGCAGTACTTC. Translation gives CASAGTSGTSYEQYF.

The V gene is TRBV28, the J gene TRBJ1-2, with a tentative D call TRBD1 (5 bases). The length of the CDR3 is 13 residues. Deletions cut 6 bases from V and 7 bases from J, with 15 bases between. The V gene's germline CDR1 is MDHEN and CDR2 SYDVKM. In nucleotides, the CDR3 is TGTGCCAGCAGCCCCCCCGGGGCGGTTGGCTACACCTTC. This translates into CASSPPGAVGYTF.

The chain links TRBV28 to TRBJ2-3; either TRBD1 or TRBD2 may fit D (5 bases each). Germline loops: CDR1 MDHEN, CDR2 SYDVKM. Trimming took 3 bases from V and 1 from J, leaving 11 bases between them. The CDR3 is 15 residues long. The CDR3 sequence is CASSFRETRTDTQYF. For the CDR3, the DNA is TGTGCCAGCAGTTTCAGGGAGACCCGCACAGATACGCAGTATTTT.

V is TRBV5-6 and J is TRBJ2-5; D unclear. Germline values: CDR1 SGHDT, CDR2 YYEEEE. V was trimmed by 6 bases and J by 0 bases, leaving 12 bases between them. The CDR3 spans 14 residues. CDR3 coding DNA: TGTGCCAGCACCAGAGACGGTTACCAAGAGACCCAGTACTTC. Its protein product is CASTRDGYQETQYF. Together with reference TRBV5-6 and TRBJ2-5, the CDR3 gives the full variable domain: DAGVTQSPTHLIKTRGQQVTLRCSPKSGHDTVSWYQQALGQGPQFIFQYYEEEERQRGNFPDRFSGHQFPNYSSELNVNALLLGDSALYLCASTRDGYQETQYFGPGTRLLVL.

The rearrangement uses TRBV11-3 and TRBJ2-1; 7 bases fit TRBD2. Trimming took 1 base from V and 6 from J; bases not matched to a gene: 3. This CDR3 is built from 14 residues. In germline, CDR1 is SGHNT, CDR2 YENEEA. CDR3 protein: CASSLGGGLNEQFF. The CDR3 DNA reads TGTGCCAGCAGCTTAGGCGGGGGACTCAATGAGCAGTTCTTC.

The chain couples TRBV5-5 to TRBJ1-1, with D uncertain. The ends were cut back, 0 bases at V and 11 bases at J, with 14 bases in the middle. Germline-derived CDR1 and CDR2 are SGHKS and YYEKEE (reference sequence). CDR3 length equals 13 residues. The CDR3 nucleotides read TGTGCCAGCAGCTTGGGGACCGGGAGCAAGGCTTTCTTT. Amino acid sequence: CASSLGTGSKAFF.

As DNA, the CDR3 is TGTGCCAGCAGTGACCGAACTAGCGGGAGGGGCAATGAGCAGTTCTTC. It encodes CASSDRTSGRGNEQFF. The genes are TRBV6-4 and TRBJ2-1; 13 nucleotides align to TRBD2. Germline V gene data show CDR1 as MRHNA and CDR2 as SNTAGT. Trimming cost V 2 bases and J 6 bases; bases outside gene matches: 4. The CDR3 length is 16 residues.

This chain connects TRBV27 to TRBJ1-3, with a weak D call TRBD1 (6 bases). Germline lookup yields CDR1 MNHEY and CDR2 SMNVEV (reference sequence). With 3 bases removed from V and 2 bases from J, the gap between germline ends came to 11 bases. CDR3 size: 15 residues. CDR3 loop: CASSFSGGPGNTIYF. CDR3 nucleotide sequence: TGTGCCAGCAGTTTCTCGGGGGGCCCTGGAAACACCATATATTTT.

The gene calls are TRBV6-6 and TRBJ2-3, with TRBD1 as a possible D gene (6 bases). From germline, CDR1 is MNHNY and CDR2 SVGAGI (reference sequence). V was trimmed by 2 bases and J by 3 bases, leaving 12 bases between them. This CDR3 region has 15 residues. The CDR3 is CASSYTRTATDTQYF. The CDR3 nucleotides read TGTGCCAGCAGTTACACCCGGACAGCGACAGATACGCAGTATTTT.

V and J are TRBV15 and TRBJ1-5; D ambiguous. V dropped 5 bases and J dropped 4 bases, with 9 bases sitting between them. The germline gives CDR1 LNHNV, CDR2 YYDKDF (reference sequence). The CDR3 is made up of 13 amino acids. The CDR3 sequence is CATSGRQNQPQHF. The CDR3 coding sequence is TGTGCCACCAGCGGACGGCAGAATCAGCCCCAGCATTTT.

The chain combines TRBV2 with TRBJ2-7; 9 bases map to TRBD2. V lost 3 bases to trimming and J lost 3 bases; unmatched junction nucleotides: 6. The V gene's germline CDR1 is SNHLY and CDR2 FYNNEI. The CDR3 is 15 residues long. CDR3 bases: TGTGCCAGCAGTGAGCCAGCGGGAGGCGTCTACGAGCAGTACTTC. It is translated as CASSEPAGGVYEQYF. Complete variable domain (other parts from reference TRBV2 and TRBJ2-7): EPEVTQTPSHQVTQMGQEVILRCVPISNHLYFYWYRQILGQKVEFLVSFYNNEISEKSEIFDDQFSVERPDGSNFTLKIRSTKLEDSAMYFCASSEPAGGVYEQYFGPGTRLTVT.

The V gene is TRBV15, the J gene TRBJ2-7, with a weak D call TRBD1 (5 bases). V was trimmed by 5 bases and J by 2 bases, leaving 10 bases between them. The CDR3 sequence is 13 residues long. CDR1 and CDR2 from the germline V gene are LNHNV and YYDKDF (reference sequence). In DNA form, the CDR3 reads TGTGCCACCAGCCCAGGGCCAACCTACGAGCAGTACTTC. Amino acid sequence: CATSPGPTYEQYF.

This chain joins TRBV5-6 and TRBJ2-2; tentative D call: TRBD2 (5 bases). Germline lookup yields CDR1 SGHDT and CDR2 YYEEEE. With 0 bases removed from V and 2 bases from J, the gap between germline ends came to 20 bases. The CDR3 spans 19 residues. The CDR3 bases are TGTGCCAGCAGCTTGGTGTACGGGGAGAGGCAGATAAACACCGGGGAGCTGTTTTTT. Protein product: CASSLVYGERQINTGELFF.

This chain joins TRBV9 and TRBJ2-7; 8 positions match TRBD2. V was pared by 4 bases and J by 1 base, with 10 bases of the junction left unmatched. The germline CDR1 and CDR2 sequences are SGDLS and YYNGEE. The CDR3 spans 16 residues. CDR3 sequence reads: CASSRNGLASSYEQYF. DNA for the CDR3: TGTGCCAGCAGCAGAAATGGACTAGCATCATCCTACGAGCAGTACTTC.

V usage is TRBV6-1 and J usage is TRBJ1-6; 7 nucleotides line up with TRBD1. The CDR3 has 16 residues. Unmatched junction bases numbered 10, after V lost 1 base and J lost 10 bases. Germline V gene sequence: CDR1 MNHNS, CDR2 SASEGT. CDR3 in DNA: TGTGCCAGCAGTGAAGTTTCCGGGACAGCCCCGTCACCCCTCCACTTT. The encoded protein is CASSEVSGTAPSPLHF.

The rearrangement links TRBV5-1 to TRBJ1-6; D not resolved. CDR1 and CDR2 (germline): SGHRS, YFSETQ. CDR3 length equals 18 residues. Trimming stripped 3 bases from V and 7 bases from J, with 23 bases between. CDR3 nucleotide sequence: TGCGCCAGCAGCTGGCTCGCTTGGGAAGGCAGTCGAAATTCACCCCTCCACTTT. This sequence encodes CASSWLAWEGSRNSPLHF. Variable domain in full (rest from reference TRBV5-1 and TRBJ1-6): KAGVTQTPRYLIKTRGQQVTLSCSPISGHRSVSWYQQTPGQGLQFLFEYFSETQRNKGNFPGRFSGRQFSNSRSEMNVSTLELGDSALYLCASSWLAWEGSRNSPLHFGNGTRLTVT.

The V gene is TRBV10-3, the J gene TRBJ2-1; 11 bases line up with TRBD2. Looked up from germline, CDR1 is ENHRY and CDR2 is SYGVKD. The CDR3 totals 19 residues. With V trimmed by 3 bases and J by 0 bases, 10 bases remained unmatched. CDR3 sequence reads: CAISDCGLAGGSSYNEQFF. The CDR3 DNA reads as TGTGCCATCAGTGATTGCGGACTAGCGGGCGGGAGCTCCTACAATGAGCAGTTCTTC.

V usage is TRBV27 and J usage is TRBJ2-7; maybe TRBD2 (5 bases). Trimming removed 5 bases from V and 4 bases from J, with 24 bases in between. CDR3 length: 17 residues. Germline CDR1 MNHEY, CDR2 SMNVEV (reference sequence). The CDR3 region has the DNA TGTGCCAGCAGTCCCAATTTAGGAGGCCCACATAATTACGAGCAGTACTTC. Protein product: CASSPNLGGPHNYEQYF.

The genes are TRBV28 and TRBJ2-1; TRBD2 matches 12 bases. The trim removed 7 bases at V and 2 bases at J, leaving 18 bases unmatched. The germline V gene has CDR1 MDHEN and CDR2 SYDVKM. The length of the CDR3 is 20 residues. The CDR3 DNA reads as TGTGCCAGCACTCACGATGGAGGCCGCCTAGCGGGAGGGCCCTACAATGAGCAGTTCTTC. Amino acid sequence: CASTHDGGRLAGGPYNEQFF. Full variable domain (outside the CDR3, taken from reference TRBV28 and TRBJ2-1): DVKVTQSSRYLVKRTGEKVFLECVQDMDHENMFWYRQDPGLGLRLIYFSYDVKMKEKGDIPEGYSVSREKKERFSLILESASTNQTSMYLCASTHDGGRLAGGPYNEQFFGPGTRLTVL.

The chain is built from TRBV27 and TRBJ2-7, with TRBD1 matching over 7 bases. Germline V gives CDR1 MNHEY, CDR2 SMNVEV (reference sequence). The CDR3 sequence is 16 residues long. Losses at the gene ends were 4 bases for V and 3 bases for J; bases not matched to a gene: 12. CDR3 residues: CASSSLLGTVHYEQYF. CDR3 coding DNA: TGTGCCAGCAGTTCATTACTAGGGACAGTGCACTACGAGCAGTACTTC.

The J gene is TRBJ1-5, the V gene TRBV9; weak D call: TRBD1 (6 bases). The V gene lost 0 bases and the J gene lost 5 bases, with 12 bases spanning the gap. CDR3 length: 15 residues. Looked up from germline, CDR1 is SGDLS and CDR2 is YYNGEE. The CDR3 spells CASSVEGGRYQPQHF. For the CDR3, the DNA is TGTGCCAGCAGCGTAGAGGGGGGGCGTTATCAGCCCCAGCATTTT.

This sequence joins TRBV11-2 and TRBJ2-7, with D perhaps matching TRBD1 (6 bases). V lost 6 bases, J lost 0 bases, and 18 bases lay in between. Germline V lookup: CDR1 SGHAT, CDR2 FQNNGV. CDR3 length: 16 residues. The CDR3 loop is CASSGPPARGSYEQYF. The CDR3 bases are TGTGCCAGCAGTGGACCTCCCGCCAGGGGCTCCTACGAGCAGTACTTC.

The CDR3 region has the DNA TGTGCCAGCAGCGCTAAATGGGTCGGGGGCAATCAGCCCCAGCATTTT. Residues: CASSAKWVGGNQPQHF. This chain links TRBV2 with TRBJ1-5; D not resolved. CDR1 and CDR2 from the germline V gene are SNHLY and FYNNEI. The CDR3 totals 16 residues. V was cut by 6 bases and J by 2 bases, with 17 bases left in between.

The chain links TRBV30 to TRBJ2-5, with 11 bases fitting TRBD2. CDR3 length equals 18 residues. Germline assignment: CDR1 GTSNPN and CDR2 SVGIG (reference sequence). The V segment lost 0 bases and the J segment 1 base; nucleotides outside the gene matches: 10. For the CDR3, the DNA is TGTGCCTGGAGTGTACGGCTAGCGGGGGGTACCACCCAAGAGACCCAGTACTTC. It yields the protein CAWSVRLAGGTTQETQYF.

The chain combines TRBV27 with TRBJ1-3, with 7 bases matching TRBD1. This CDR3 region has 14 residues. CDR1 and CDR2 from the germline V gene are MNHEY and SMNVEV (reference sequence). The V and J ends lost 5 bases and 3 bases, in that order; junction bases with no gene match: 4. CDR3: CASSIGGDGNTIYF. The DNA of the CDR3 is TGTGCCAGCAGTATAGGGGGCGATGGAAACACCATATATTTT.